Listed here are 24 T cell receptor beta chains from one sample, sequenced in a study of spatial heterogeneity in lung cancer. The time point: blood at routine non-recurrence follow-up after resection. TCRdb called the 5' RACE reads again in MiXCR, with one record for every CDR3 protein. This table has over 85,000 distinct CDR3 sequences, roughly 19% appearing once. The material was PBMCs, obtained at follow-up. These receptors all come from a male donor with early-stage non-small cell lung cancer.

This clonotype was recorded many times. The chain couples TRBV7-3 to TRBJ1-2; D is perhaps TRBD1 (5 bases). Germline loops: CDR1 SGHTA, CDR2 FQGTGA. The V and J ends lost 7 bases and 4 bases respectively, with 10 bases between them. This CDR3 is 12 amino acids long. The DNA for the CDR3 is TGTGCCAGCACCGGGACTCTCTATGGCTACACCTTC. It yields the protein CASTGTLYGYTF.

This clonotype was seen a few times. DNA of the CDR3: TGTGCCAGCAGTTACTCGAAAGGGATATGGGCCTCTGGGGCCAACGTCCTGACTTTC. Protein sequence: CASSYSKGIWASGANVLTF. This chain joins TRBV6-5 and TRBJ2-6; D remains unclear. The V gene lost 0 bases and the J gene lost 0 bases, with 15 bases spanning the gap. Per the germline V gene, CDR1 is MNHEY and CDR2 is SVGAGI. This CDR3 region has 19 residues.

The chain recombines TRBV9 with TRBJ1-2, with D possibly matching TRBD1 (5 bases). The CDR3 contains 16 residues. With 3 bases removed from V and 2 bases from J, the gap between germline ends came to 17 bases. CDR1 is SGDLS, CDR2 YYNGEE, per germline. The CDR3 sequence is CASSAGGKGRNYGYTF. Here the CDR3 DNA reads TGTGCCAGCAGCGCCGGGGGAAAGGGGCGCAACTATGGCTACACCTTC. Based on the CDR3 plus reference TRBV9 and TRBJ1-2, the full variable domain is DSGVTQTPKHLITATGQRVTLRCSPRSGDLSVYWYQQSLDQGLQFLIQYYNGEERAKGNILERFSAQQFPDLHSELNLSSLELGDSALYFCASSAGGKGRNYGYTFGSGTRLTVV.

This clonotype has a count of ten or more. The rearrangement links TRBV20-1 to TRBJ1-1; TRBD1 might be the D (6 bases). Germline loops: CDR1 DFQATT, CDR2 SNEGSKA (reference sequence). The CDR3 is made up of 14 amino acids. Trimming cost V 3 bases and J 6 bases, with 17 bases left between them. Written as DNA, the CDR3 is TGCAGTGCTAGGCCCCTGAGGGGGAGAGCTGAAGCTTTCTTT. This codes for CSARPLRGRAEAFF.

This sequence joins TRBV3-1 and TRBJ1-1; a possible D gene is TRBD1 (6 bases). The V and J ends lost 1 base and 6 bases respectively, with 15 bases between them. This CDR3 is 15 amino acids long. Looked up from germline, CDR1 is LGHDT and CDR2 is YNNKEL (reference sequence). The CDR3 sequence: CASSQGASRGAEAFF. DNA for the CDR3: TGTGCCAGCAGCCAAGGGGCCTCCAGGGGTGCTGAAGCTTTCTTT.

This chain connects TRBV3-1 to TRBJ2-5; D gene unclear. Per germline, CDR1 LGHDT and CDR2 YNNKEL (reference sequence). V lost 1 base to trimming and J lost 2 bases, with 8 bases between them. CDR3 length: 14 residues. The CDR3 nucleotides are TGTGCCAGCAGCCAAGGACCTAGTCAAGAGACCCAGTACTTC. This gives the protein CASSQGPSQETQYF.

This clonotype was seen many times. The chain couples TRBV2 to TRBJ2-7; D gene uncertain. Germline CDR1 SNHLY, CDR2 FYNNEI. There are 15 residues in the CDR3. Trimming took 2 bases from V and 0 from J, leaving 11 bases between them. This CDR3 is CASSETVRSSYEQYF. The DNA for the CDR3 is TGTGCCAGCAGTGAAACGGTTAGGAGCTCCTACGAGCAGTACTTC.

The genes are TRBV6-6 and TRBJ1-5; D is unclear. CDR3 length: 13 residues. Germline CDR1 and CDR2: MNHNY and SVGAGI (reference sequence). Trimming cost V 4 bases and J 7 bases, with 11 bases left between them. The CDR3 loop is CASSSPPEQPQHF. The CDR3 region has the DNA TGTGCCAGCAGTTCTCCGCCGGAACAGCCCCAGCATTTT.

The chain joins TRBV5-1 to TRBJ2-1; the D is unclear. Trimming cost V 3 bases and J 0 bases, with 13 bases left between them. The CDR3 runs 16 residues. In germline, CDR1 is SGHRS, CDR2 YFSETQ. CDR3 amino acids: CASSSAQASSYNEQFF. The CDR3 DNA sequence: TGCGCCAGCAGCTCGGCGCAAGCGAGCTCCTACAATGAGCAGTTCTTC.

This clonotype was seen repeatedly, ten times or more. This chain joins TRBV4-1 and TRBJ1-2; TRBD1 is a possible D gene (6 bases). Per the germline V gene, CDR1 is MGHRA and CDR2 is YSYEKL. CDR3 size: 18 residues. V lost 1 base to trimming and J lost 3 bases, with 21 bases between them. CDR3 amino acids: CASSQGRIGTGAYYGYTF. In nucleotides, the CDR3 is TGCGCCAGCAGCCAAGGACGAATAGGCACGGGGGCATACTATGGCTACACCTTC.

This clonotype was counted at least ten times. The chain's CDR3 is CASSLAGKGSVFGYTF. DNA for the CDR3: TGTGCCAGCAGCTTGGCGGGCAAGGGGTCTGTCTTTGGCTACACCTTC. This sequence joins TRBV5-5 and TRBJ1-2; possibly TRBD1 for D (5 bases). The CDR3 sequence is 16 residues long. The V and J ends lost 0 bases and 7 bases respectively, with 19 bases between them. Germline V gene sequence: CDR1 SGHKS, CDR2 YYEKEE (reference sequence).

This clonotype was seen only a few times. The gene calls are TRBV27 and TRBJ2-3, with unresolved D. The length of the CDR3 is 13 residues. Germline CDR1 reads MNHEY; CDR2 reads SMNVEV (reference sequence). Trimming cost V 4 bases and J 4 bases, with 9 bases left between them. CDR3 protein: CASSSTVADTQYF. CDR3 in DNA: TGTGCCAGCAGTTCTACGGTGGCAGATACGCAGTATTTT.

This clonotype was seen more than once but under ten times. The chain joins TRBV28 to TRBJ2-5; TRBD1 matches 8 bases. V shed 5 bases and J 5 bases; nucleotides not matched to a gene: 7. The germline V gene encodes CDR1 MDHEN and CDR2 SYDVKM. The CDR3 runs to 14 residues. CDR3 protein: CASSVSGGFETQYF. The CDR3 DNA follows: TGTGCCAGCAGTGTGTCAGGGGGCTTTGAGACCCAGTACTTC.

This clonotype came up many times. This sequence joins TRBV25-1 and TRBJ1-2, with TRBD1 as a possible D gene (5 bases). CDR1 MGHDK and CDR2 SYGVNS come from the germline V gene. V was cut by 11 bases and J by 11 bases, with 15 bases left in between. The CDR3 runs to 10 residues. CDR3 coding DNA: TGTGCCCGAGCAGGGCCCATTTACACCTTC. As protein: CARAGPIYTF.

This clonotype occurred a few times. The rearrangement joins TRBV24-1 to TRBJ2-3; 10 bases map to TRBD2. The germline V gene encodes CDR1 KGHDR and CDR2 SFDVKD. J lost 9 bases, V lost 2 bases, and 1 base had no gene match. This CDR3 comprises 13 residues. The CDR3 bases are TGTGCCACCAGTGATTCGACTAGCGGGACGCAGTATTTT. Amino acid sequence: CATSDSTSGTQYF.

V gene TRBV5-1 combines with J gene TRBJ2-5; perhaps TRBD2 as D (5 bases). The CDR3 spans 15 residues. The V and J ends lost 2 bases and 1 base respectively, with 12 bases between them. Germline V gene data show CDR1 as SGHRS and CDR2 as YFSETQ. In DNA, the CDR3 is TGCGCCAGCAGCTTACTGGGAGTGCTCCAAGAGACCCAGTACTTC. Translated, it gives CASSLLGVLQETQYF. Full variable domain (remainder filled in from reference TRBV5-1 and TRBJ2-5): KAGVTQTPRYLIKTRGQQVTLSCSPISGHRSVSWYQQTPGQGLQFLFEYFSETQRNKGNFPGRFSGRQFSNSRSEMNVSTLELGDSALYLCASSLLGVLQETQYFGPGTRLLVL.

This clonotype was seen a few times. The chain carries TRBV4-2 and TRBJ2-1; weak D call: TRBD2 (6 bases). Trimming stripped 5 bases from V and 5 bases from J, with 10 bases between. In germline, CDR1 is LGHNA, CDR2 YNFKEQ. CDR3 size: 13 residues. CDR3 DNA sequence: TGTGCCAGCAGCATCCGACTAGACAATGAGCAGTTCTTC. Its translation: CASSIRLDNEQFF.

This clonotype has more than one count but fewer than ten. The rearrangement links TRBV7-2 to TRBJ1-1, with 7 bases fitting TRBD1. V dropped 4 bases and J dropped 1; count of bases not matched to a gene: 6. Germline V CDR1 and CDR2: SGHTA, FQGNSA. The CDR3 loop spans 15 amino acids. Here the CDR3 DNA reads TGTGCCAGCAGCTCGCGGGACAGCCCGAACACTGAAGCTTTCTTT. This codes for CASSSRDSPNTEAFF.

There are a few counts of this clonotype. This chain connects TRBV4-3 to TRBJ1-6, with D possibly matching TRBD1 (5 bases). CDR3 length equals 15 residues. The germline V gene encodes CDR1 LGHNA and CDR2 YSLEER. V dropped 0 bases and J dropped 7 bases, with 10 bases sitting between them. The CDR3 DNA reads TGCGCCAGCAGCCAAGATAAGGGGTGGAATTCACCCCTCCACTTT. Its translation is CASSQDKGWNSPLHF.

This clonotype was seen more than once but under ten times. The chain couples TRBV24-1 to TRBJ1-2; no firm D call. Trimming pared 2 bases from V and 5 bases from J, leaving 5 bases between. The CDR3 totals 12 residues. The V gene's germline CDR1 is KGHDR and CDR2 SFDVKD. CDR3 in amino acids: CATSDSSYGYTF. The CDR3 bases are TGTGCCACCAGTGATTCTTCTTATGGCTACACCTTC.

This clonotype was recorded at least ten times. The chain joins TRBV4-1 to TRBJ2-3; D gene ambiguous. V lost 1 base and J lost 5, with 10 bases in between. CDR1 is MGHRA and CDR2 is YSYEKL in the germline V gene. There are 14 residues in the CDR3. CDR3 nucleotide sequence: TGCGCCAGCAGCCAAGGGCTTGATCGAGATACGCAGTATTTT. It yields the protein CASSQGLDRDTQYF.

This clonotype was seen ten or more times. V is TRBV7-9 and J is TRBJ2-3, with D perhaps TRBD2 (5 bases). Germline CDR1 reads SEHNR; CDR2 reads FQNEAQ (reference sequence). The CDR3 consists of 13 residues. The V end was cut by 4 bases, the J end by 1 base, with 6 bases between. The CDR3 loop reads CASSSGGTDTQYF. In nucleotides, the CDR3 is TGTGCCAGCAGCTCCGGGGGCACAGATACGCAGTATTTT.

This clonotype has more than one count but fewer than ten. The gene calls are TRBV11-2 and TRBJ2-3; unclear D gene. This CDR3 region has 15 residues. In germline, CDR1 is SGHAT, CDR2 FQNNGV. Trimming took 5 bases from V and 0 from J, leaving 12 bases between them. The CDR3 region has the DNA TGTGCCAGCAGCCCCGACGGCCGGAGCACAGATACGCAGTATTTT. It is translated as CASSPDGRSTDTQYF.

This clonotype was picked up many times. V is TRBV20-1 and J is TRBJ1-2; TRBD1 matches at 10 bases. Germline V gene data show CDR1 as DFQATT and CDR2 as SNEGSKA (reference sequence). This CDR3 has 14 residues. The trim removed 5 bases at V and 6 bases at J, leaving 9 bases unmatched. The CDR3 DNA is TGCAGTGCTCCTGATACCGGGACAGGGGATGGCTACACCTTC. It yields the protein CSAPDTGTGDGYTF.